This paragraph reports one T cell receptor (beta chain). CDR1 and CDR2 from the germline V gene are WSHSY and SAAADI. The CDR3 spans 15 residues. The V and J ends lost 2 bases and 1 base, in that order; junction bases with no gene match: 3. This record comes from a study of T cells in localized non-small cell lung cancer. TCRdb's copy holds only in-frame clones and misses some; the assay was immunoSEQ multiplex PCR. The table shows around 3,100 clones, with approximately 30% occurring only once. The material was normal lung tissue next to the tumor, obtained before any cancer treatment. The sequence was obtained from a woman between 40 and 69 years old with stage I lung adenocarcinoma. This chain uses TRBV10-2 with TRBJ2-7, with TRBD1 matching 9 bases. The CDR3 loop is CASSEPGTGSYEQYF. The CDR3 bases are TGCGCCAGCAGTGAGCCCGGGACAGGGTCCTACGAGCAGTACTTC.